The present TCR beta chain was sequenced within a study of T cells after somatic rescue of genetic block. Trimming removed 4 bases from V and 4 bases from J; junction bases left unmatched: 4. Germline CDR1 LNHDA, CDR2 SQIVND (reference sequence). The CDR3 length is 14 residues. Profiled with immunoSEQ multiplex PCR; TCRdb holds only in-frame clones, not every one. The table includes 80,000 to 90,000 clones, 90% detected once. Sequencing was performed on peripheral blood mononuclear cells (PBMCs). This receptor was identified in a woman aged 18-29 years. This sequence joins TRBV19 and TRBJ2-5; TRBD2 agrees at 9 bases. For the CDR3, the DNA is TGTGCCAGTAGTAGCGGGAGGGCCCGAGAGACCCAGTACTTC. It codes for CASSSGRARETQYF.